This entry is about one T cell receptor beta chain. The antigen is undetermined. The PCR was carried out with 60 Vbeta primers and 13 Jbeta primers. Sequencing was performed with immunoSEQ multiplex PCR; in TCRdb, only in-frame clones are kept and a portion is missing. Of 180,000 or so clones in the sample, more than 75% were seen once. Germline V gene sequence: CDR1 SGHTA, CDR2 FQGTGA. The junction had 1 base not matched to a gene; V was cut back by 4 bases and J by 0 bases. The CDR3 spans 14 residues. The data originate from a study of cytomegalovirus exposure and HLA in healthy donors. Background on the study: Across about 400 genotyped donors, around 82% landed in the Caucasian-associated ancestry cluster.

Study results and limitations: The later analysis indicated that the majority of CMV-associated TCR beta chains appeared HLA-restricted. Several of the most significant clusters appeared linked to common viral pathogens, based on a later analysis. Follow-up analysis later connected one missense variant in DCLRE1C with trimming of TCR beta V- and J-genes.

The rearrangement uses TRBV7-3 and TRBJ1-1; TRBD1 agrees at 8 bases. This TCR was recovered from a woman in her thirties in good health and CMV-seropositive. Sequencing input: PBMCs. DNA of the CDR3: TGTGCCAGCAGCTCACAGGGGGTGAACACTGAAGCTTTCTTT. Protein sequence: CASSSQGVNTEAFF.